The 10 T cell receptor beta chains below were found in one sample sequenced in a study of shared clonotypes between healthy human individuals. The method was immunoSEQ multiplex PCR; TCRdb's version includes in-frame clones alone and lacks a portion of them. The sample consists of more than 400,000 clones, 70% to 80% of them appearing once. Sequenced input: PBMCs. The origin of the receptors is a woman aged 40-49 years in good health. Some clones in this sample may be carry-over from other donors' samples.

This chain uses TRBV7-6 with TRBJ2-1, with 7 positions matching TRBD2. This CDR3 is 18 amino acids long. CDR1 and CDR2 (germline): SGHVS, FNYEAQ. The trim removed 0 bases at V and 11 bases at J, leaving 19 bases unmatched. CDR3 in amino acids: CASSLAHKTSLKKTKQFF. In DNA form, the CDR3 reads TGTGCCAGCAGCTTAGCCCATAAGACTAGCCTCAAAAAAACTAAGCAGTTCTTC.

The chain has TRBV7-3 and TRBJ2-7; 7 bases fit TRBD1. The CDR3 is 14 residues long. Trimming at V came to 5 bases and at J to 4 bases, leaving 8 bases not matched to a gene. Germline values: CDR1 SGHTA, CDR2 FQGTGA. The CDR3 DNA follows: TGTGCCAGCAGCGGCCTCGACAGGGATTACGAGCAGTACTTC. Protein: CASSGLDRDYEQYF.

The rearrangement joins TRBV9 to TRBJ2-2; tentatively, D is TRBD1 (6 bases). The V end was cut by 0 bases, the J end by 1 base, with 13 bases between. The CDR3 extends over 17 amino acids. Germline V gives CDR1 SGDLS, CDR2 YYNGEE. Written as DNA, the CDR3 is TGTGCCAGCAGCGTAGGAAGTCAGGGGAAGAACACCGGGGAGCTGTTTTTT. Translating gives CASSVGSQGKNTGELFF.

This clone was seen only once. The chain couples TRBV28 to TRBJ2-1; D perhaps matches TRBD2 (6 bases). The CDR3 spans 13 residues. The germline gives CDR1 MDHEN, CDR2 SYDVKM. V dropped 7 bases and J dropped 8 bases, with 15 bases sitting between them. Here the CDR3 reads CASNHRDSDEQFF. For the CDR3, the DNA is TGTGCCAGCAACCACCGGGACTCGGATGAGCAGTTCTTC.

The chain carries TRBV5-1 and TRBJ2-7; 9 bases match TRBD1. The CDR3 loop spans 16 amino acids. J gave up 7 bases and V 0 bases, and 11 bases lay outside the gene matches. CDR1 is SGHRS and CDR2 is YFSETQ in the germline V gene. Here the CDR3 DNA reads TGCGCCAGCAGCTTGGCCACCGGGACAGGGTCAGGGGAGCAGTACTTC. It codes for CASSLATGTGSGEQYF.

V and J are TRBV6-1 and TRBJ2-1; possibly TRBD1 for D (5 bases). Germline CDR1 is MNHNS and CDR2 is SASEGT. The CDR3 runs to 15 residues. V was cut by 0 bases and J by 11 bases, with 17 bases left in between. As DNA, the CDR3 is TGTGCCAGCAGTGAAGCATCCCTAGGGGCCGCTAAGCAGTTCTTC. It encodes CASSEASLGAAKQFF.

The chain uses TRBV12-5 and TRBJ1-5; D is undetermined. Between the trimmed V and J ends, which lost 0 bases and 9 bases, there was a span of 12 bases. Germline V CDR1 and CDR2: LGHNT, FRNRAP. CDR3 length: 14 amino acids. CDR3 DNA sequence: TGTGCTAGTGGTTTGGTAGGGAGCGGTTGGCCCCAGCATTTT. This encodes CASGLVGSGWPQHF.

The chain employs TRBV30 and TRBJ2-2, with D maybe TRBD2 (5 bases). Trimming shortened V by 0 bases and J by 6 bases, and 8 bases separated the two germline ends. Germline assignment: CDR1 GTSNPN and CDR2 SVGIG (reference sequence). The CDR3 is made up of 13 amino acids. The CDR3 protein is CAWSVREPGELFF. The DNA for the CDR3 is TGTGCCTGGAGTGTGAGGGAGCCCGGGGAGCTGTTTTTT.

The chain carries TRBV4-2 and TRBJ2-5; the D is unclear. Germline CDR1 and CDR2: LGHNA and YNFKEQ. The CDR3 has 15 amino acids. The ends were cut back, 0 bases at V and 4 bases at J, with 12 bases in the middle. CDR3 region: CASSQDSTFGETQYF. For the CDR3, the DNA is TGTGCCAGCAGCCAAGACAGTACCTTCGGAGAGACCCAGTACTTC.

This clone is a singleton in its sample. The V call is TRBV5-1, the J call TRBJ1-4, with 7 bases that match TRBD1. The CDR3 loop spans 17 amino acids. Germline V gene lookup returns CDR1 SGHRS and CDR2 YFSETQ. The junction had 5 bases not matched to a gene; V was cut back by 0 bases and J by 0 bases. The CDR3: CASSLVRGTSTNEKLFF. CDR3 bases: TGCGCCAGCAGCTTGGTCAGGGGGACATCAACTAATGAAAAACTGTTTTTT.